This T cell receptor beta chain was obtained from a study of cytomegalovirus exposure and HLA in healthy donors. CDR1 and CDR2 from the germline V gene are SGHDN and FVKESK. The V end lost 2 bases, the J end lost 0 bases, and 8 bases lay between the germline ends. The CDR3 runs to 14 residues. Whole-study results and caveats: Some V segments could not be told apart, so they were left out, TRBV6-2 and TRBV6-3 among them. It has been reported that TCR beta sequences accurately predicted the HLA-A and HLA-B alleles of most subjects. Several of the most significant clusters appeared linked to common viral pathogens, based on a later analysis.

The PCR employed 60 Vbeta primers together with 13 Jbeta primers. As handled by the study authors: Counted up in a later analysis, unique TCR beta chains came to some 72 million, with around 10 million shared. The method was immunoSEQ multiplex PCR; TCRdb's version includes in-frame clones alone and lacks a portion of them. V and J calls and clone size are copied from that table; D and trimming were computed from the DNA. The sample has roughly 150,000 clones, around three quarters seen once; the top ten hold approximately 2.8%. Notes on this clone: What it recognizes is unknown.

The receptor was isolated from a male donor in good health and CMV-seronegative. This chain joins TRBV14 and TRBJ2-7; a weak D match, TRBD2 (5 bases). Sequencing was performed on PBMCs. CDR3 sequence (DNA): TGTGCCAGCAGCCAATTGGACTTCTCCTACGAGCAGTACTTC. It is translated as CASSQLDFSYEQYF.